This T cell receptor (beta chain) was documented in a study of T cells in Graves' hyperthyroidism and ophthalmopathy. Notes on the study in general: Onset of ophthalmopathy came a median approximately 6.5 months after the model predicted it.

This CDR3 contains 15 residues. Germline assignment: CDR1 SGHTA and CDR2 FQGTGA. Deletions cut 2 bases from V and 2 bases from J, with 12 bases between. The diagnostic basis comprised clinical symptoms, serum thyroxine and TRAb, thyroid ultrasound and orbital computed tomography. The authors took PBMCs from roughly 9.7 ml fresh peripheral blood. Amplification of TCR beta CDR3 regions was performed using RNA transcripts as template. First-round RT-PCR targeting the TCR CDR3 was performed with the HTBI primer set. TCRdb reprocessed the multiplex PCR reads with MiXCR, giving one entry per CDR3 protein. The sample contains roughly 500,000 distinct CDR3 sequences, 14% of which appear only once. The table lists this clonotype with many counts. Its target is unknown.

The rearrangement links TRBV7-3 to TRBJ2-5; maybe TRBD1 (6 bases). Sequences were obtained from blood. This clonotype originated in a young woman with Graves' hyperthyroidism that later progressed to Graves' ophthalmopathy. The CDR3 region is CASSLLPGQQETQYF. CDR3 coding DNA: TGTGCCAGCAGCTTACTACCGGGACAACAAGAGACCCAGTACTTC.